This TCR beta chain was sequenced for a study of identical twins. Study outcomes and limitations: Insertion counts were lower in abundant cord blood beta clonotypes, a trend that memory repertoires did not show.

This clonotype occurred a few times. As yet, its antigen is unknown. Unique molecular identifiers were present on the cDNA, which also gained a universal primer site by template switching. One entry per CDR3 protein results from TCRdb running MiXCR on the 5' RACE reads. The table lists 470,000 or so distinct CDR3 sequences, 24% of them singletons. Each donor was a healthy Caucasian. V lost 6 bases to trimming and J lost 5 bases, with 11 bases between them. The CDR3 runs to 12 residues. The same specimen was also included in a second study, on T cells expressing NK-cell markers. This second report adds: More than 5 donors carried dominant NKG2C+ clonotypes that made up about 1.0-7.5% of their CD8+ T cells.

The origin of this receptor is a young woman in good health. The gene calls are TRBV12-3 or TRBV12-4 and TRBJ2-7; D may be TRBD2 (5 bases). What was sequenced was CD4+ T cells sorted from blood. CDR3 nucleotides: TGTGCCAGCAGGGGAGATATTAACGAGCAGTACTTC. It codes for CASRGDINEQYF.